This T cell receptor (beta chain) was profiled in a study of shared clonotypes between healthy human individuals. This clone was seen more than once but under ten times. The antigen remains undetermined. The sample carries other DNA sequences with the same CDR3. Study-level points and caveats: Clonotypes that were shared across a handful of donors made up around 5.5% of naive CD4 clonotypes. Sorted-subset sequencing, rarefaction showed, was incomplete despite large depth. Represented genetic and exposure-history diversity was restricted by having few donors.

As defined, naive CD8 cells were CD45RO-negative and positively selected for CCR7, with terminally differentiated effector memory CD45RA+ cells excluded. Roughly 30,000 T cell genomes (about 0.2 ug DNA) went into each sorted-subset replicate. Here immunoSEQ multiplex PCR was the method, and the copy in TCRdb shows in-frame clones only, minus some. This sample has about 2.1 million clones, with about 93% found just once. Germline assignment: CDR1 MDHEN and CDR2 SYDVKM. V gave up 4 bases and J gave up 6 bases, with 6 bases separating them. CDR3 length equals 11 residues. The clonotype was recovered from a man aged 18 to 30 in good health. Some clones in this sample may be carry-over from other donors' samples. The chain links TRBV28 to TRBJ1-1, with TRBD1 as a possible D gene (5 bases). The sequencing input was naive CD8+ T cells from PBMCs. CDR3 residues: CASSSGPEAFF. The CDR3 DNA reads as TGTGCCAGCAGTTCGGGACCTGAAGCTTTCTTT.